The rows below give T cell receptor beta chains drawn from one sample of a study of shared clonotypes between healthy human individuals. Sequencing used immunoSEQ multiplex PCR; TCRdb keeps in-frame clones, though not all of them. The sample comprises roughly 1,600,000 clones, just under 99% of which are singletons, and over 0.3% rests with the top ten. Sequencing was carried out using naive CD4+ T cells sorted from blood. The source is a man aged 25-45 years in good health. CDR3s include the opening cysteine and the closing phenylalanine or tryptophan. The D gene is left open where the match is weak. Clone sizes are given selectively: once, few, many, or a class where the clone is expanded.

d_call	v_call	j_call	clone_size	cdr3_nt	cdr3_aa
-	TRBV11-2	TRBJ1-3	-	TGTGCCAGCAGGTTACAAAACACCATATATTTT	CASRLQNTIYF
TRBD1	TRBV5-1	TRBJ2-3	-	TGCGCCAGCAGCGAAGGGACAGCAGATACGCAGTATTTT	CASSEGTADTQYF
-	TRBV19	TRBJ1-2	-	TGTGCCAGTAGTTGGGACTATGGCTACACCTTC	CASSWDYGYTF
-	TRBV6-4	TRBJ1-5	-	TGTGCCAGCAGCCCCGAAAGCAATCAGCCCCAGCATTTT	CASSPESNQPQHF
-	TRBV28	TRBJ2-7	-	TGTGCCAGCAGAGGGGGTTACGAGCAGTACTTC	CASRGGYEQYF
-	TRBV19	TRBJ2-5	-	TGTGCCAGTAGTATAGCAGGGGAGACCCAGTACTTC	CASSIAGETQYF
-	TRBV7-2	TRBJ1-2	-	TGTGCCAGCAGCTTAGCGGGCAGGGCTAACTATGGCTACACCTTC	CASSLAGRANYGYTF
-	TRBV9	TRBJ2-1	-	TGTGCCAGCAGCGCAGTGGGGGCAGCTCAGAACAATGAGCAGTTCTTC	CASSAVGAAQNNEQFF
TRBD2	TRBV7-8	TRBJ2-3	-	TGTGCCAGCAGCTTAAGACGACTAGCAAGGCCCCGTAGCACAGATACGCAGTATTTT	CASSLRRLARPRSTDTQYF
TRBD1	TRBV18	TRBJ2-7	-	TGTGCCAGCTCACCTGGACAGGCCTCCTACGAGCAGTACTTC	CASSPGQASYEQYF
-	TRBV12-5	TRBJ1-2	-	TGTGCTAGTGGTTTGGTAAACTCGGGGGGCTACACCTTC	CASGLVNSGGYTF
TRBD1	TRBV9	TRBJ2-7	-	TGTGCCAGCAGCGTATCGGGACAGGCATCCTACGAGCAGTACTTC	CASSVSGQASYEQYF
-	TRBV5-1	TRBJ2-2	once	TGCGCCAGCAGCTTGGTAGCGCGAGAGGGCGGGGAGCTGTTTTTT	CASSLVAREGGELFF
-	TRBV29-1	TRBJ1-5	-	TGCAGCGTGGGCCCCCTCGGACGTCCAAACTGCAATCAGCCCCAGCATTTT	CSVGPLGRPNCNQPQHF